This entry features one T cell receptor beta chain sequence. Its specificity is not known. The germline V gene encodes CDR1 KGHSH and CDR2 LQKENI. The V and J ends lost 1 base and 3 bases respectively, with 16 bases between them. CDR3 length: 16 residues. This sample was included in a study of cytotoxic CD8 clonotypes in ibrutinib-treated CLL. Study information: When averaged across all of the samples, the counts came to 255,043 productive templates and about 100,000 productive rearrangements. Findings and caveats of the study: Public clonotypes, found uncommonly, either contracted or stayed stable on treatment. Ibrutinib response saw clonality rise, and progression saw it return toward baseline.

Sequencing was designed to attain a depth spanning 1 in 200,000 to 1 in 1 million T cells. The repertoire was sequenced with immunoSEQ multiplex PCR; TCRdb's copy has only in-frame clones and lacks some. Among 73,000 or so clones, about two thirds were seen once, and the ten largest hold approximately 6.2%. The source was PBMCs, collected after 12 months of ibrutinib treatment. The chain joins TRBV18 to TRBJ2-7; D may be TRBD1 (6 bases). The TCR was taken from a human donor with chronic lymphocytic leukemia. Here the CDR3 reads CASSPLSQGHFYEQYF. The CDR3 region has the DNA TGTGCCAGCTCACCACTCTCACAGGGCCACTTCTACGAGCAGTACTTC.